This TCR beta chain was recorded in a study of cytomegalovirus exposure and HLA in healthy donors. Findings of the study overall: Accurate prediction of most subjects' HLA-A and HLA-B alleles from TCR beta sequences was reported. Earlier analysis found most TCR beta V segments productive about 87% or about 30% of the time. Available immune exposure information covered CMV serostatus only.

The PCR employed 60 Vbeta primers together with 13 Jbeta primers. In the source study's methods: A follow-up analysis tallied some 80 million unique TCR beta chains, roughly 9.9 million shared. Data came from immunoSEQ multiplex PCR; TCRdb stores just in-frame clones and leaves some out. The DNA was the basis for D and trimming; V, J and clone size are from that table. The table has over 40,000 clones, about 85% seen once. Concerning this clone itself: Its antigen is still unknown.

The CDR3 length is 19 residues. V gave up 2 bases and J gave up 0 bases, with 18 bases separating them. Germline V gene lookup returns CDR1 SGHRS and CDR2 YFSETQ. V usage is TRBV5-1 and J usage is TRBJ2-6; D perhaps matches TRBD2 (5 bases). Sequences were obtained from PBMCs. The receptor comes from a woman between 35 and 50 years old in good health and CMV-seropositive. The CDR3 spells CASSLHEGDPYSGANVLTF. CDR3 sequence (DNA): TGCGCCAGCAGCTTACATGAGGGAGATCCTTACTCTGGGGCCAACGTCCTGACTTTC. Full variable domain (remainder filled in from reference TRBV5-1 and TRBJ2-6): KAGVTQTPRYLIKTRGQQVTLSCSPISGHRSVSWYQQTPGQGLQFLFEYFSETQRNKGNFPGRFSGRQFSNSRSEMNVSTLELGDSALYLCASSLHEGDPYSGANVLTFGAGSRLTVL.